This T cell receptor beta chain was sequenced for a study of blood T cells in healthy people across ages (dated by TCRdb to about 2015). For the study in its entirety: In model experiments, template switching captured roughly one uniquely barcoded TCR beta cDNA molecule for every two T cells. The study analyzed two additional independent replicas of 1 million unique cDNA reads from the same blood draw for two donors, one aged 18 to 29 and one aged 80 or older. To avoid experimental bias, donors of different ages were randomly spread across the sequencing lanes. To track age-related changes in TCR beta repertoire diversity, the study relied on deep sequencing normalized with unique cDNA molecular identifiers. Four age groups were formed from the donors: young (average approximately 15 years), middle-aged (around 40), aged (62) and long-lived (approximately 78).

To prepare the library, 5' RACE was applied. These reads were obtained on an Illumina HiSeq 2500. A second PCR of roughly 7 to 11 cycles was performed with a sample-barcoded 5' primer and a J-beta primer mix. A unique molecular identifier was introduced onto each TCR beta cDNA molecule by a template-switch 5' adaptor carrying 12 random nucleotides. Each sample yielded at least 2.5 million CDR3-containing paired-end reads. First-strand cDNA synthesis was performed from all RNA using the Mint cDNA synthesis kit, with priming by a TRBC-specific oligonucleotide. Following uracil-DNA glycosylase treatment, a first 18-cycle PCR with universal primers M1SS and BC2_uni_R was performed on all cDNA. In the authors' own workflow: Each sample was normalized by randomly selecting 1 million high-quality reads, each carrying a distinct molecular identifier. Instead of being binned into consensus sequences, reads with shared molecular identifiers were discarded. MiTCR, run with a Q25 quality threshold and the strictest error-elimination algorithm, handled CDR3 identification, clonotype clustering and error correction. Lower-bound total TCR beta diversity was estimated with a nonparametric unseen species model using Euler transformation. TCRdb reprocessed the public reads (quality trimming at Q25 with fastp, clone calling with MiXCR) and kept in-frame beta chains. Entries are consolidated by CDR3 protein sequence, retaining the most common genes and DNA. The V and J calls were not made by the authors but by TCRdb's processing. The sample contains 650,000 to 1,000,000 distinct CDR3 sequences, roughly 46% of them found a single time. The ten largest account for 15% to 20% of the sample.

Deletion took 0 bases off V and 6 bases off J, with a span of 9 bases between the germline ends. Reading the germline V gene gives CDR1 SGHRS and CDR2 YFSETQ. The CDR3 goes from the cysteine to the phenylalanine over 14 residues. Only the CDR3 portion is preserved as DNA: 42 bases, with reading frame beginning at the first base. The donors were a few dozen Caucasian individuals from Russia, aged about 6 to 100 years, who were systemically healthy. Ten milliliters of peripheral blood were collected from each donor into EDTA-treated Vacutainer tubes. Ficoll-Paque density-gradient centrifugation was used to isolate PBMCs, with at least 6.5 million obtained per sample. Trizol reagent was used to extract total RNA from PBMCs, with at least 5.5 micrograms per sample. For every donor, flow cytometry on a PBMC aliquot measured the percentage of naive CD45RAhigh/CD27high T cells. A note on this clonotype: The target of this receptor is not known. Base-call qualities are not available, and no considerably larger clone is one nucleotide away.

Overall results and qualifications from the work: Observed TCR beta diversity per million T cells fell roughly linearly with age, and a significant reduction was already apparent by age about 43. Because donor CMV infection status was unknown, age-related changes in expanded clonotypes were potentially confounded. The percentage of naive T cells measured by flow cytometry correlated strongly with observed TCR beta diversity. Compared with the aged group, the long-lived group had more naive CD4+ T cells, fewer expanded clones and increased TCR diversity, a pattern suggesting age selection. Because profiling used bulk unsorted PBMCs, naive and antigen-experienced compartments could not be compared conclusively. Estimates of total diversity based on one million sequenced T cells were regarded as lower bounds and as underestimates.

This sequence originates from a man older than 75 in good health. Sequencing was performed on blood. The chain uses TRBV5-1 and TRBJ2-2, with the D segment possibly TRBD1 or TRBD2, each aligning over 5 bases. The sequenced DNA: TGCGCCAGCAGCTTGGAGAGGGGATCCGGGGAGCTGTTTTTT. This codes for CASSLERGSGELFF.